Reported below is one TCR beta chain. Antigen specificity is unknown. This sample is drawn from a study of a mutant IDH1 vaccine in newly diagnosed glioma. For the study at large: The start of vaccination came 4-6 weeks after radiotherapy alone, or with temozolomide cycles.

The length of the CDR3 is 11 residues. The V and J ends lost 1 base and 9 bases respectively, with 5 bases between them. Looked up from germline, CDR1 is SGHNT and CDR2 is YYREEE (reference sequence). The data were produced by immunoSEQ multiplex PCR, yet TCRdb's version contains in-frame clones alone and is incomplete. The sample contains tens of thousands of clones, roughly 80% of which appear only once. As for time point: week 47, end of study. Alongside topical imiquimod, each dose of vaccine comprised 300 ug of mutant IDH1 20-mer peptide. This clonotype was sampled from a woman aged 45 to 65 with glioma. The chain carries TRBV5-4 and TRBJ2-1; D is undetermined. Sequences were derived from PBMCs, sampled from a glioma patient whose treatment included an IDH1 peptide vaccine. The chain's CDR3 is CASSLSFEQFF. The CDR3 region has the DNA TGTGCCAGCAGCTTGAGCTTTGAGCAGTTCTTC.